The 7 T cell receptor beta chains given below trace back to one sample, sequenced in a study of molecular identifiers for immune sequencing clone quantification. MiXCR was run by TCRdb on the PCR reads, yielding one entry per CDR3 protein. Among some 320,000 distinct CDR3 sequences listed, around 21% were seen once. The material sequenced was naive CD8+ T cells from blood, with Jurkat cell RNA spiked in. The subset is: FACS-sorted CD8+CD4-CCR7+CD45RA+ naive T cells. These receptors were taken from a human donor in good health. Some libraries in this study had Jurkat cell RNA spiked in.

This clonotype was seen only a few times. V is TRBV11-2 and J is TRBJ2-3; 12 positions match TRBD2. The CDR3 is made up of 16 amino acids. The J segment lost 7 bases and the V segment lost 5 bases, leaving 10 bases of the junction unmatched. The germline V gene has CDR1 SGHAT and CDR2 FQNNGV. CDR3 region: CASSLRTSGIVNTQYF. As DNA, the CDR3 is TGTGCCAGCAGCCTGAGGACTAGCGGGATTGTAAATACGCAGTATTTT.

This clonotype was recorded many times. The chain links TRBV9 to TRBJ1-1; no clear D gene. Between the trimmed V and J ends, which lost 1 base and 6 bases, there was a span of 13 bases. Per the germline V gene, CDR1 is SGDLS and CDR2 is YYNGEE. This CDR3 is 14 amino acids long. The CDR3 is CASSVTSEGAEAFF. As DNA, the CDR3 is TGTGCCAGCAGCGTAACATCAGAGGGCGCTGAAGCTTTCTTT.

This clonotype has more than one count but fewer than ten. This chain joins TRBV30 and TRBJ2-4, with 7 bases identical to TRBD1. V shed 3 bases, J shed 8 bases, and the junction held 13 bases outside the gene matches. The CDR3 is 15 residues long. Germline-derived CDR1 and CDR2 are GTSNPN and SVGIG (reference sequence). CDR3 coding DNA: TGTGCCTGGAGCACTATAACAGGGGTAGAGGACATTCAGTACTTC. Translated, it gives CAWSTITGVEDIQYF. Drawing the rest from reference TRBV30 and TRBJ2-4, the complete variable domain is SQTIHQWPATLVQPVGSPLSLECTVEGTSNPNLYWYRQAAGRGLQLLFYSVGIGQISSEVPQNLSASRPQDRQFILSSKKLLLSDSGFYLCAWSTITGVEDIQYFGAGTRLSVL.

This clonotype was counted at least ten times. The rearrangement uses TRBV5-1 and TRBJ2-7; D could derive from TRBD1 or TRBD2 (5 bases each). Germline CDR1 reads SGHRS; CDR2 reads YFSETQ. This CDR3 spans 14 amino acids. Trimming cost V 3 bases and J 2 bases, with 12 bases left between them. CDR3 residues: CASSSGAGAYEQYF. The CDR3 nucleotides read TGCGCCAGCAGCTCCGGGGCCGGGGCCTACGAGCAGTACTTC.

As concerns this clonotype: This could be a read error, since a much larger clone is one nucleotide away. V gene TRBV28 combines with J gene TRBJ2-7; 12 bases are shared with TRBD1. Trimming removed 4 bases from V and 5 bases from J; junction bases left unmatched: 15. CDR3 length: 18 amino acids. The germline gives CDR1 MDHEN, CDR2 SYDVKM. The CDR3: CASSSPPRSGQGADEQYF. The CDR3 DNA follows: TGTGCCAGCAGTTCCCCGCCCCGGTCGGGACAGGGGGCCGACGAGCAGTACTTC.

Remarks on this clonotype: Possible read error: a much larger clone is one base away. The V call is TRBV12-3 or TRBV12-4, the J call TRBJ1-1, with TRBD1 identical over 7 bases. The CDR3 runs to 17 residues. V shed 2 bases, J shed 2 bases, and the junction held 11 bases outside the gene matches. CDR3 region: CASSLPWDSALNTEAFF. DNA of the CDR3: TGTGCCAGCAGTTTACCTTGGGACAGTGCCTTAAACACTGAAGCTTTCTTT.

This clonotype was seen at least ten times. The J gene is TRBJ2-5, the V gene TRBV2, with 7 bases identical to TRBD2. Trimming cost V 4 bases and J 1 base; bases outside gene matches: 6. CDR1 SNHLY and CDR2 FYNNEI come from the germline V gene. The CDR3 extends over 15 amino acids. In DNA, the CDR3 is TGTGCCAGCAGTGTCGGCGGGAGCCTCCAAGAGACCCAGTACTTC. Its translation is CASSVGGSLQETQYF.